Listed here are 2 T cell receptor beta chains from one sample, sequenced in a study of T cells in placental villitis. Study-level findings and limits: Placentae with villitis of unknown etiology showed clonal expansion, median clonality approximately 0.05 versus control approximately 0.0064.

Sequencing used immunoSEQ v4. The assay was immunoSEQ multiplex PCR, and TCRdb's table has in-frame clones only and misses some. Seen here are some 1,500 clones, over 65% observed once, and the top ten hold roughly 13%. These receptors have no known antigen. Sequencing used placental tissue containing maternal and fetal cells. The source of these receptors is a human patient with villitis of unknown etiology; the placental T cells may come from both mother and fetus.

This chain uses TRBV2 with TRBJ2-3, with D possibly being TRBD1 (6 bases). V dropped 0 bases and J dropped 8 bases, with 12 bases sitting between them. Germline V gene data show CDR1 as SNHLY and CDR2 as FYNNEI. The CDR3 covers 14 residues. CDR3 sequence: CASSEAGARITQYF. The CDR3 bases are TGTGCCAGCAGTGAAGCGGGGGCCAGGATTACGCAGTATTTT.

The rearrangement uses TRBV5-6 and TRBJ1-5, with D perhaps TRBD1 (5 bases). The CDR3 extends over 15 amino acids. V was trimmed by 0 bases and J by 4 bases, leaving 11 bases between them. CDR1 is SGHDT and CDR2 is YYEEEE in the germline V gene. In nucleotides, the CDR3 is TGTGCCAGCAGCTTGGCTGGGGGACCTAATCAGCCCCAGCATTTT. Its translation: CASSLAGGPNQPQHF.